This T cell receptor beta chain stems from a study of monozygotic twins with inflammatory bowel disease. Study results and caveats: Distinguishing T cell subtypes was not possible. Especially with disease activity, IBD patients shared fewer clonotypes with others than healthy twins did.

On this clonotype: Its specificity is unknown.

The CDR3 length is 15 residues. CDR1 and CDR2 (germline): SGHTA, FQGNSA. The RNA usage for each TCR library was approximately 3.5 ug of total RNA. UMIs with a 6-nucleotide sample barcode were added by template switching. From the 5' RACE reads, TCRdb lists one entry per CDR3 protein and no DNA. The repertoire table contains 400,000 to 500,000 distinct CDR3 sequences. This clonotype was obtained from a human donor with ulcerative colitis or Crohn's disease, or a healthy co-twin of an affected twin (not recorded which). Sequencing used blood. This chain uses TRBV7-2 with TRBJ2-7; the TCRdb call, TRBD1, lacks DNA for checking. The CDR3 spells CASSWSTGDYYEQYF.